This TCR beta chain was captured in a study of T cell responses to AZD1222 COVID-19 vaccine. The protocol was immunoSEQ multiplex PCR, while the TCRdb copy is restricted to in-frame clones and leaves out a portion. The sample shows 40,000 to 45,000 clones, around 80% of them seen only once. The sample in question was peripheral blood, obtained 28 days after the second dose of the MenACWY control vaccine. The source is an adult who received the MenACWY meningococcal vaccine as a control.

The DNA of the CDR3 is TGTGCCACCAGTGATGGAGGCGGGAGGGCCCATGAGCAGTTCTTC. It specifies CATSDGGGRAHEQFF. The chain carries TRBV24-1 and TRBJ2-1, with 9 positions matching TRBD2. Germline CDR1 KGHDR, CDR2 SFDVKD. V dropped 3 bases and J dropped 8; count of bases not matched to a gene: 7. The CDR3 is 15 residues long.